This T cell receptor beta chain was found in a study of control samples from healthy donors and cancer patients. Assay used: immunoSEQ multiplex PCR; TCRdb lists only in-frame clones, some missing. This table has about 20,000 clones, roughly 89% appearing once. The material sequenced was PBMCs. This receptor was obtained from a man in his 60s with head and neck cancer.

CDR3 protein: CASSHGTGGQPQHF. The DNA for the CDR3 is TGTGCCAGCAGCCATGGGACAGGGGGTCAGCCCCAGCATTTT. The chain recombines TRBV7-2 with TRBJ1-5; 11 bases are shared with TRBD1. The germline CDR1 and CDR2 sequences are SGHTA and FQGNSA. The CDR3 is 14 residues long. V gave up 5 bases and J gave up 6 bases; unmatched junction bases: 3.